Following are 31 T cell receptor beta chains from one sample sequenced in a study of T cell responses to AZD1222 COVID-19 vaccine. TCRdb keeps only in-frame clones here, not all; method: immunoSEQ multiplex PCR. The table lists about 97,000 clones, 88% of them singletons. This specimen consisted of peripheral blood, obtained on day 0 of AZD1222 vaccination. Receptors were obtained from an adult in good health.

The gene calls are TRBV30 and TRBJ1-1; D unclear. Germline loops: CDR1 GTSNPN, CDR2 SVGIG (reference sequence). This CDR3 has 13 residues. Trimming removed 0 bases at V and 6 bases at J, with 11 bases between. The chain's CDR3 is CAWSVPGISEAFF. The CDR3 bases are TGTGCCTGGAGTGTACCGGGGATATCTGAAGCTTTCTTT.

The rearrangement uses TRBV9 and TRBJ2-1; the D is unclear. V lost 0 bases, J lost 0 bases, and 13 bases lay in between. This CDR3 has 17 amino acids. CDR1 and CDR2 (germline): SGDLS, YYNGEE. CDR3 sequence (DNA): TGTGCCAGCAGCGTAGGGGGAACGGGCAGCTCCTACAATGAGCAGTTCTTC. It is translated as CASSVGGTGSSYNEQFF. Filled out from reference TRBV9 and TRBJ2-1, the complete variable domain reads DSGVTQTPKHLITATGQRVTLRCSPRSGDLSVYWYQQSLDQGLQFLIQYYNGEERAKGNILERFSAQQFPDLHSELNLSSLELGDSALYFCASSVGGTGSSYNEQFFGPGTRLTVL.

The CDR3 here is CASSVRQGPYNEQFF. Here the CDR3 DNA reads TGTGCCAGCAGCGTAAGGCAGGGACCATACAATGAGCAGTTCTTC. The chain uses TRBV9 and TRBJ2-1, with D possibly called TRBD1 or TRBD2 (5 bases each). Trimming stripped 1 base from V and 4 bases from J, with 12 bases between. The V gene's germline CDR1 is SGDLS and CDR2 YYNGEE. The CDR3 runs to 15 residues.

The genes are TRBV29-1 and TRBJ2-5; D is ambiguous. V was clipped by 0 bases and J by 4 bases, with 12 bases between them. Per the germline V gene, CDR1 is SQVTM and CDR2 is ANQGSEA. The CDR3 has 14 residues. The CDR3 reads CSVEDLDFRETQYF. DNA for the CDR3: TGCAGCGTTGAAGATCTTGACTTCCGAGAGACCCAGTACTTC.

V is TRBV23-1 and J is TRBJ1-6, with 7 bases matching TRBD1. TRBV23-1 is reported as an ORF; its role is uncertain. The J segment lost 14 bases and the V segment lost 2 bases, leaving 15 bases of the junction unmatched. CDR3 length: 16 residues. For the CDR3, the DNA is TGCGCCAGCAGTCAACACAGGGGACCCCCCCCTGAGGCCCTCCACTTT. Amino acid sequence: CASSQHRGPPPEALHF.

The chain couples TRBV6-5 to TRBJ1-4; TRBD1 might be the D (6 bases). V lost 6 bases and J 10 bases, leaving 21 bases between the germline ends. The CDR3 has 15 residues. Germline loops: CDR1 MNHEY, CDR2 SVGAGI. CDR3 DNA sequence: TGTGCCAGCAGGCGAGGGGCCAGGGGATTCGGAAAACTGTTTTTT. As protein: CASRRGARGFGKLFF.

This clone was seen just once. The chain combines TRBV7-2 with TRBJ2-6, with 7 bases aligning to TRBD2. This CDR3 region has 15 residues. V was pared by 4 bases and J by 0 bases, with 0 bases of the junction left unmatched. Germline CDR1 SGHTA, CDR2 FQGNSA. The CDR3 DNA reads TGTGCCAGCAGCTCGGGGGGCTCTGGGGCCAACGTCCTGACTTTC. Translating gives CASSSGGSGANVLTF.

This clone has a single count. The V gene is TRBV13, the J gene TRBJ2-7; no reliable D call. The CDR3 is 12 amino acids. V was trimmed by 3 bases and J by 2 bases, leaving 5 bases between them. Germline V gene sequence: CDR1 PRHDT, CDR2 FYEKMQ (reference sequence). CDR3 sequence (DNA): TGTGCCAGCAGCTTGTATCCCTACGAGCAGTACTTC. The encoded protein is CASSLYPYEQYF.

The genes are TRBV3-1 (or the pseudogene TRBV3-2) and TRBJ1-5; D not certain. CDR3 length equals 12 residues. Germline V lookup: CDR1 LGHDT, CDR2 YNNKEL (reference sequence). With 1 base removed from V and 5 bases from J, the gap between germline ends came to 3 bases. The DNA of the CDR3 is TGTGCCAGCAGCCAAGTGGATCAGCCCCAGCATTTT. Its protein is CASSQVDQPQHF.

This clone was recorded only once. The chain uses TRBV4-3 and TRBJ1-3; possible D gene TRBD1, 5 bases. Trimming shortened V by 0 bases and J by 3 bases, and 15 bases separated the two germline ends. The CDR3 is 17 amino acids. The germline CDR1 and CDR2 sequences are LGHNA and YSLEER. CDR3 nucleotides: TGCGCCAGCAGCCAAGATGTCGGGACCACCCGTGGAAACACCATATATTTT. Its translation is CASSQDVGTTRGNTIYF.

V usage is TRBV10-3 and J usage is TRBJ1-4, with D uncertain. The CDR3 runs 13 residues. The germline V gene has CDR1 ENHRY and CDR2 SYGVKD. V was trimmed by 0 bases and J by 8 bases, leaving 7 bases between them. The CDR3 here is CAISESIQEKLFF. CDR3 DNA sequence: TGTGCCATCAGTGAGTCGATACAAGAAAAACTGTTTTTT.

This chain links TRBV21-1 with TRBJ1-1. TRBV21-1 represents a pseudogene. The CDR3 sequence is 10 residues long. CDR3 nucleotide sequence: TGTGCCAGCAGGGGGGCTGAAGCTTTCTTT. This codes for CASRGAEAFF.

The chain combines TRBV18 with TRBJ1-2, with a possible D match to TRBD1 (5 bases). The CDR3 covers 15 residues. V was pared by 3 bases and J by 5 bases, with 16 bases between. CDR1 KGHSH and CDR2 LQKENI come from the germline V gene. CDR3 in amino acids: CASSPVDGAFYGYTF. The CDR3 DNA is TGTGCCAGCTCACCGGTTGACGGGGCGTTTTATGGCTACACCTTC. The variable domain in full, completed from reference TRBV18 and TRBJ1-2, reads NAGVMQNPRHLVRRRGQEARLRCSPMKGHSHVYWYRQLPEEGLKFMVYLQKENIIDESGMPKERFSAEFPKEGPSILRIQQVVRGDSAAYFCASSPVDGAFYGYTFGSGTRLTVV.

The chain has TRBV10-2 and TRBJ1-5; 7 bases line up with TRBD1. The CDR3 is made up of 15 amino acids. CDR1 is WSHSY and CDR2 is SAAADI in the germline V gene. Losses at the gene ends were 6 bases for V and 1 base for J; bases not matched to a gene: 6. This CDR3 reads CASSADRASNQPQHF. The CDR3 coding sequence is TGCGCCAGCAGCGCTGACAGGGCCAGCAATCAGCCCCAGCATTTT.

V and J are TRBV5-1 and TRBJ2-1; the D gene is possibly TRBD2 (5 bases). The CDR3 runs to 16 residues. In germline, CDR1 is SGHRS, CDR2 YFSETQ. Trimming pared 0 bases from V and 0 bases from J, leaving 10 bases between. CDR3 in DNA: TGCGCCAGCAGCTTGGCGGCGGGCAGCTCCTACAATGAGCAGTTCTTC. This sequence encodes CASSLAAGSSYNEQFF.

Comment on this clone: Other DNA sequences within the sample encode an identical CDR3. The chain carries TRBV20-1 and TRBJ2-1; perhaps TRBD1 as D (6 bases). V lost 4 bases and J 7 bases, leaving 8 bases between the germline ends. This CDR3 spans 11 amino acids. CDR1 is DFQATT, CDR2 SNEGSKA, per germline (reference sequence). The CDR3 loop is CSAIQGNEQFF. CDR3 DNA sequence: TGCAGTGCTATACAGGGAAATGAGCAGTTCTTC.

This clone has just a few counts. CDR3: CASTSYNEQFF. The CDR3 DNA reads TGTGCCAGTACCTCATACAATGAGCAGTTCTTC. V gene TRBV19 combines with J gene TRBJ2-1; D uncertain. The CDR3 sequence is 11 residues long. Between the trimmed V and J ends, which lost 7 bases and 4 bases, there was a span of 5 bases. Per germline, CDR1 LNHDA and CDR2 SQIVND (reference sequence).

This CDR3 is CASSPDTSTSRQYF. DNA for the CDR3: TGTGCCAGCAGCCCGGATACTTCTACGAGCCGACAGTACTTC. The chain is built from TRBV11-3 and TRBJ2-7; D uncertain. CDR3 length: 14 residues. V lost 5 bases to trimming and J lost 10 bases, with 21 bases between them. The germline CDR1 and CDR2 sequences are SGHNT and YENEEA.

V gene TRBV29-1 combines with J gene TRBJ2-2; 7 bases are a match to TRBD1. The junction had 4 bases not matched to a gene; V was cut back by 6 bases and J by 6 bases. The CDR3 has 12 residues. Germline CDR1 SQVTM, CDR2 ANQGSEA. The CDR3 DNA is TGCAGCGTCAACAGGGGCCCCGGGGAGCTGTTTTTT. Its protein product is CSVNRGPGELFF.

V is TRBV19 and J is TRBJ1-5, with D maybe TRBD1 (6 bases). The CDR3 length is 15 residues. Germline CDR1 and CDR2: LNHDA and SQIVND (reference sequence). V was shortened by 8 bases and J by 0 bases, with 14 bases between the two germline ends. As DNA, the CDR3 is TGTGCCAGTTCCCGGACAGCGTATAGCAATCAGCCCCAGCATTTT. It encodes CASSRTAYSNQPQHF.

The chain joins TRBV11-2 to TRBJ2-1, with TRBD2 matching 7 bases. This CDR3 is 13 amino acids long. Germline V CDR1 and CDR2: SGHAT, FQNNGV. Germline trimming cut 0 bases from V and 15 bases from J; bases unmatched to any gene: 8. The chain's CDR3 is CASSLDGGLEAFF. CDR3 in DNA: TGTGCCAGCAGCTTAGACGGGGGGTTGGAGGCGTTCTTC.

The gene calls are TRBV7-2 and TRBJ2-5; D might be TRBD2 (6 bases). With 1 base removed from V and 8 bases from J, the gap between germline ends came to 14 bases. The CDR3 loop spans 14 amino acids. Per the germline V gene, CDR1 is SGHTA and CDR2 is FQGNSA. The CDR3 DNA reads TGTGCCAGCAGCTTAGAGTGGGGGGTGGACACCCAGTACTTC. It yields the protein CASSLEWGVDTQYF.

V is TRBV12-3 or TRBV12-4 and J is TRBJ1-2; D is undetermined. The CDR3 spans 11 residues. V gave up 5 bases and J gave up 8 bases, with 9 bases separating them. In DNA, the CDR3 is TGTGCCAGCAGTGGGTATTCGGGCTACACCTTC. Its protein is CASSGYSGYTF.

The rearrangement uses TRBV27 and TRBJ2-7, with 8 bases aligning to TRBD1. The junction had 5 bases not matched to a gene; V was cut back by 3 bases and J by 1 base. The CDR3 spans 15 residues. Germline V gives CDR1 MNHEY, CDR2 SMNVEV (reference sequence). The CDR3 loop is CASSFGTGPSYEQYF. CDR3 nucleotide sequence: TGTGCCAGCAGTTTTGGGACAGGTCCATCCTACGAGCAGTACTTC.

The V gene is TRBV21-1, the J gene TRBJ1-5. TRBV21-1 is given as a pseudogene. The CDR3 has 15 amino acids. CDR3 nucleotides: TGTGCCAGCAGCAAAGGGCCAGGGACGCATCAGCCCCAGCATTTT. This encodes CASSKGPGTHQPQHF.

The chain couples TRBV19 to TRBJ1-3; D is possibly TRBD1 (5 bases). Germline V gene sequence: CDR1 LNHDA, CDR2 SQIVND (reference sequence). The CDR3 is made up of 16 amino acids. Trimming took off 4 bases at V and 0 bases at J, with 13 bases between the two ends. DNA for the CDR3: TGTGCCAGTAGTACCTGGGGGACGGTCTCTGGAAACACCATATATTTT. Its translation: CASSTWGTVSGNTIYF.

The chain combines TRBV5-1 with TRBJ1-2; D is unclear. Trimming removed 7 bases from V and 6 bases from J, with 19 bases in between. The V gene's germline CDR1 is SGHRS and CDR2 YFSETQ. This CDR3 is 14 amino acids long. CDR3 bases: TGCGCCAGCGGACGTCTACAGTCCGGCGATGGCTACACCTTC. It yields the protein CASGRLQSGDGYTF.

The chain has TRBV27 and TRBJ1-6, with a tentative D call TRBD1 (6 bases). Looked up from germline, CDR1 is MNHEY and CDR2 is SMNVEV (reference sequence). The CDR3 loop spans 15 amino acids. V lost 6 bases and J 1 base, leaving 10 bases between the germline ends. The CDR3 loop reads CASREGGSYNSPLHF. The CDR3 DNA follows: TGTGCCAGCAGAGAAGGGGGTTCCTATAATTCACCCCTCCACTTT.

The rearrangement links TRBV25-1 to TRBJ2-7; D uncertain. CDR3 length: 13 amino acids. Germline CDR1 reads MGHDK; CDR2 reads SYGVNS. The V end was cut by 5 bases, the J end by 0 bases, with 8 bases between. In nucleotides, the CDR3 is TGTGCCAGCAGTCTTCCGAGCTCCTACGAGCAGTACTTC. Translated, it gives CASSLPSSYEQYF.

V is TRBV12-1 and J is TRBJ1-5; the table's D call, TRBD1, has no DNA check behind it. TRBV12-1 is assigned pseudogene status. The CDR3 is made up of 15 amino acids. CDR3: CASSFVGHSNQPQHF. The CDR3 DNA reads as TGTGCCAGCAGCTTTGTCGGACATAGCAATCAGCCCCAGCATTTT.

A single count supports this clone. This chain uses TRBV4-2 with TRBJ2-2; 8 nucleotides line up with TRBD2. The CDR3 totals 17 residues. V dropped 4 bases and J dropped 2; count of bases not matched to a gene: 9. Per germline, CDR1 LGHNA and CDR2 YNFKEQ. In DNA, the CDR3 is TGTGCCAGCAGCCCCGGGCGGGGGGCGACAAACACCGGGGAGCTGTTTTTT. Its protein product is CASSPGRGATNTGELFF.